The 8 T cell receptor beta chains in this list originate from one sample, sequenced in a study of blood T cell repertoires in COVID-19. TCRdb's copy holds only in-frame clones and misses some; the assay was immunoSEQ multiplex PCR. Among 150,000 to 200,000 clones listed, around 80% were seen once. Sample: peripheral blood. These receptors were obtained from a man aged 30 to 39 with active or convalescent COVID-19.

V gene TRBV27 combines with J gene TRBJ1-1, with D possibly TRBD1 on 6 matching bases. Trimming pared 6 bases from V and 4 bases from J, leaving 12 bases between. Germline V gene sequence: CDR1 MNHEY, CDR2 SMNVEV (reference sequence). The CDR3 consists of 13 residues. CDR3 protein: CASRGGQSTEAFF. In nucleotides, the CDR3 is TGTGCCAGCAGGGGGGGGCAGAGCACTGAAGCTTTCTTT.

The chain joins TRBV19 to TRBJ1-1, with D maybe TRBD1 (6 bases). In germline, CDR1 is LNHDA, CDR2 SQIVND (reference sequence). This CDR3 contains 15 residues. V lost 7 bases and J lost 0, with 15 bases in between. DNA for the CDR3: TGTGCCAGTAAGCCCGCGACAGGAGTGAACACTGAAGCTTTCTTT. Encoded protein: CASKPATGVNTEAFF.

V gene TRBV2 combines with J gene TRBJ2-7; 11 nucleotides align to TRBD2. Unmatched junction bases numbered 5, after V lost 9 bases and J lost 4 bases. Per the germline V gene, CDR1 is SNHLY and CDR2 is FYNNEI. The CDR3 sequence is 13 residues long. The CDR3 protein is CASQLAGEYEQYV. In DNA form, the CDR3 reads TGTGCCAGTCAACTAGCGGGGGAGTACGAGCAGTACGTC.

This clone showed up just a few times. The V call is TRBV5-1, the J call TRBJ1-5; TRBD1 might be the D (5 bases). V lost 3 bases and J 2 bases, leaving 15 bases between the germline ends. CDR3 length: 16 residues. The germline V gene encodes CDR1 SGHRS and CDR2 YFSETQ. Written as DNA, the CDR3 is TGCGCCAGCAGCTCTCGACAGCCCGAAGGCAATCAGCCCCAGCATTTT. This translates into CASSSRQPEGNQPQHF.

V and J are TRBV7-2 and TRBJ2-2; TRBD2 aligns across 12 bases. Germline V gives CDR1 SGHTA, CDR2 FQGNSA. The length of the CDR3 is 15 residues. Trimming at V came to 5 bases and at J to 7 bases, leaving 5 bases not matched to a gene. The CDR3 protein is CASSPGLAGVGELFF. CDR3 DNA sequence: TGTGCCAGCAGCCCGGGACTAGCGGGTGTCGGGGAGCTGTTTTTT.

The chain combines TRBV4-2 with TRBJ1-5, with a tentative D call TRBD1 (5 bases). V shed 5 bases and J shed 3 bases, with 14 bases lying between them. Germline assignment: CDR1 LGHNA and CDR2 YNFKEQ. CDR3 length: 15 residues. CDR3 DNA sequence: TGTGCCAGCAGCTCTAACTTAGGGGACAATCAGCCCCAGCATTTT. Translated, it gives CASSSNLGDNQPQHF.

The chain couples TRBV7-2 to TRBJ1-2; D is unresolved. V lost 1 base and J lost 0, with 9 bases in between. Germline values: CDR1 SGHTA, CDR2 FQGNSA. The CDR3 sequence is 15 residues long. The CDR3 DNA is TGTGCCAGCAGCTTAGACCGGGGAACTAACTATGGCTACACCTTC. Translated: CASSLDRGTNYGYTF.

The genes are TRBV3-1 (or the pseudogene TRBV3-2) and TRBJ2-1, with a possible D match to TRBD1 (7 bases). This CDR3 spans 19 amino acids. Trimming pared 0 bases from V and 2 bases from J, leaving 20 bases between. CDR1 LGHDT and CDR2 YNNKEL come from the germline V gene (reference sequence). CDR3 coding DNA: TGTGCCAGCAGCCAAGACAGGGGGTCCCGGGGGCGAACCTACAATGAGCAGTTCTTC. Residues: CASSQDRGSRGRTYNEQFF.